Each of the 22 T cell receptor beta chains below was sequenced from the same sample in a study of T cells after yellow fever vaccination. TCRdb passed the 5' RACE reads through MiXCR, listing each CDR3 protein once. The sample holds 400,000 or so distinct CDR3 sequences, about 6% seen once. Sequenced here: PBMCs, sampled 5 days after the yellow fever booster vaccination. The origin of the receptors is a man younger than 40 who received the YFV17D yellow fever vaccine.

In its sample, this clonotype was seen a few times. The chain recombines TRBV28 with TRBJ2-2; 8 bases align to TRBD1. With 7 bases clipped from V and 4 bases from J, the junction kept 2 bases outside the gene matches. CDR1 and CDR2 from the germline V gene are MDHEN and SYDVKM. This CDR3 spans 13 amino acids. The DNA for the CDR3 is TGTGCCAGCACGACAGGGGTCACCGGGGAGCTGTTTTTT. Residues: CASTTGVTGELFF.

This clonotype turned up a few times. V usage is TRBV20-1 and J usage is TRBJ1-3; no clear D. The germline V and J ends were trimmed by 6 bases and 5 bases, with 11 bases remaining between them. Germline CDR1 reads DFQATT; CDR2 reads SNEGSKA (reference sequence). The length of the CDR3 is 12 residues. CDR3 sequence (DNA): TGCAGTGCCGTTGACGGAAGAAACACCATATATTTT. The encoded protein is CSAVDGRNTIYF.

This clonotype showed up many times. The CDR3: CASSSNGHINYGYTF. The DNA of the CDR3 is TGTGCCAGCAGCTCAAACGGACATATTAACTATGGCTACACCTTC. The chain joins TRBV7-2 to TRBJ1-2; tentatively, D is TRBD1 (5 bases). The CDR3 loop spans 15 amino acids. In germline, CDR1 is SGHTA, CDR2 FQGNSA. V was cut by 4 bases and J by 1 base, with 13 bases left in between.

This clonotype has only a few counts. The CDR3 sequence: CASSQLESRLGLYF. The CDR3 coding sequence is TGTGCCAGCAGCCAACTAGAAAGTAGACTAGGTTTGTACTTC. The chain carries TRBV3-1 and TRBJ2-7; TRBD2 is a possible D gene (6 bases). CDR1 and CDR2 from the germline V gene are LGHDT and YNNKEL (reference sequence). V shed 2 bases and J shed 12 bases, with 20 bases lying between them. The CDR3 has 14 amino acids.

The chain uses TRBV6-5 and TRBJ2-7, with TRBD2 as a possible D gene (6 bases). Trimming removed 0 bases from V and 4 bases from J, with 16 bases in between. The CDR3 contains 16 residues. Germline V lookup: CDR1 MNHEY, CDR2 SVGAGI. The CDR3: CASSYSPGLYPYEQYF. CDR3 coding DNA: TGTGCCAGCAGTTACTCGCCGGGACTCTATCCGTACGAGCAGTACTTC.

The count of this clonotype is one. This chain joins TRBV7-8 and TRBJ2-1; no definite D call. Germline CDR1 reads SGHVS; CDR2 reads FQNEAQ. This CDR3 contains 16 residues. Trimming removed 1 base from V and 2 bases from J, with 12 bases in between. The CDR3: CASSLERFVTYNEQFF. The CDR3, as DNA: TGTGCCAGCAGCTTAGAAAGGTTTGTAACCTACAATGAGCAGTTCTTC.

The rearrangement joins TRBV12-3 or TRBV12-4 to TRBJ2-7, with TRBD1 as a possible D gene (6 bases). This CDR3 has 14 amino acids. Deletions cut 5 bases from V and 3 bases from J, with 14 bases between. CDR3 loop: CASSPGTPNYEQYF. CDR3 DNA sequence: TGTGCCAGCAGTCCCGGGACACCGAACTACGAGCAGTACTTC.

At least ten counts were recorded for this clonotype. The chain couples TRBV30 to TRBJ1-2, with D perhaps matching TRBD1 (5 bases). The CDR3 spans 13 residues. Trimming removed 4 bases from V and 4 bases from J, with 13 bases in between. The V gene's germline CDR1 is GTSNPN and CDR2 SVGIG (reference sequence). The CDR3 protein is CAWTGGGIYGYTF. The CDR3 DNA sequence: TGTGCCTGGACCGGGGGGGGGATCTATGGCTACACCTTC.

This clonotype turned up a few times. The chain uses TRBV7-2 and TRBJ2-1; TRBD2 agrees at 9 bases. Trimming removed 2 bases from V and 5 bases from J; junction bases left unmatched: 7. There are 16 residues in the CDR3. The germline gives CDR1 SGHTA, CDR2 FQGNSA. CDR3 sequence reads: CASSLIRTSAHNEQFF. The DNA for the CDR3 is TGTGCCAGCAGCTTAATTAGGACTAGCGCCCACAATGAGCAGTTCTTC.

The sample holds many counts of this clonotype. The V call is TRBV5-6, the J call TRBJ2-3, with 8 bases matching TRBD1. With 2 bases clipped from V and 2 bases from J, the junction kept 4 bases outside the gene matches. The CDR3 runs to 15 residues. Germline loops: CDR1 SGHDT, CDR2 YYEEEE. The CDR3: CASSFAGGTTDTQYF. The CDR3 bases are TGTGCCAGCAGCTTCGCAGGGGGCACCACAGATACGCAGTATTTT.

This clonotype was observed at least ten times. A clone one base away is much larger, so this may be a read error. V usage is TRBV7-2 and J usage is TRBJ2-6, with D unresolved. The CDR3 contains 14 residues. V gave up 3 bases and J gave up 0 bases, with 3 bases separating them. The V gene's germline CDR1 is SGHTA and CDR2 FQGNSA. CDR3 protein: CASSFDSGANVLTF. The CDR3 region has the DNA TGTGCCAGCAGCTTTGACTCTGGGGCCAACGTCCTGACTTTC.

This clonotype was recorded only once. This CDR3 is CSASPWGGNCEQYF. DNA of the CDR3: TGCAGTGCTAGCCCTTGGGGGGGGAATTGCGAGCAGTACTTC. V usage is TRBV20-1 and J usage is TRBJ2-7; 7 bases fit TRBD2. V shed 3 bases and J 6 bases; nucleotides not matched to a gene: 11. The CDR3 sequence is 14 residues long. CDR1 and CDR2 (germline): DFQATT, SNEGSKA (reference sequence).

V gene TRBV3-1 combines with J gene TRBJ2-7; the match to TRBD2 covers 7 bases. This CDR3 is 16 amino acids long. With 2 bases clipped from V and 2 bases from J, the junction kept 9 bases outside the gene matches. Germline CDR1 and CDR2: LGHDT and YNNKEL (reference sequence). CDR3 sequence reads: CASSQPRGVQPYEQYF. CDR3 coding DNA: TGTGCCAGCAGCCAACCTCGGGGGGTCCAGCCCTACGAGCAGTACTTC.

This clonotype was seen ten or more times. V gene TRBV5-6 combines with J gene TRBJ2-1, with a possible D match to TRBD1 (6 bases). The germline CDR1 and CDR2 sequences are SGHDT and YYEEEE. The CDR3 has 13 residues. V was pared by 4 bases and J by 6 bases, with 11 bases between. CDR3 in amino acids: CASSRADSNEQFF. The CDR3, as DNA: TGTGCCAGCAGCCGGGCGGACAGCAATGAGCAGTTCTTC.

This clonotype was picked up many times. The rearrangement uses TRBV7-2 and TRBJ2-5, with a possible D match to TRBD2 (5 bases). V was clipped by 6 bases and J by 2 bases, with 13 bases between them. Germline V CDR1 and CDR2: SGHTA, FQGNSA. The CDR3 is made up of 14 amino acids. The CDR3 DNA reads as TGTGCCAGCAGTCCCGGGGTCTCACAAGAGACCCAGTACTTC. Its protein is CASSPGVSQETQYF.

The gene calls are TRBV6-5 and TRBJ2-2; no clear D. Germline V lookup: CDR1 MNHEY, CDR2 SVGAGI. The V end lost 0 bases, the J end lost 6 bases, and 11 bases lay between the germline ends. The CDR3 is 15 amino acids. This CDR3 reads CASSYSYRVSGELFF. CDR3 DNA sequence: TGTGCCAGCAGTTACTCGTATCGGGTCTCCGGGGAGCTGTTTTTT.

Many counts were recorded for this clonotype. The chain links TRBV4-3 to TRBJ2-5, with 7 bases fitting TRBD1. Germline V gene data show CDR1 as LGHNA and CDR2 as YSLEER. With 2 bases clipped from V and 1 base from J, the junction kept 1 base outside the gene matches. This CDR3 comprises 14 residues. In DNA, the CDR3 is TGCGCCAGCAGCCAAACAGGGGCCCAAGAGACCCAGTACTTC. It translates to CASSQTGAQETQYF.

This clonotype was detected ten times or more. The chain is built from TRBV6-2 or TRBV6-3 and TRBJ2-3, with 14 bases identical to TRBD2. Trimming took 8 bases from V and 7 from J; bases not matched to a gene: 11. This CDR3 contains 16 residues. Looked up from germline, CDR1 is MNHEY and CDR2 is SVGEGT. In DNA, the CDR3 is TGTGCCAGCGCGGTGGCTGGGACTAGCGGGAGAAATACGCAGTATTTT. Translated, it gives CASAVAGTSGRNTQYF.

V usage is TRBV20-1 and J usage is TRBJ2-3; perhaps TRBD2 as D (6 bases). The CDR3 is 13 amino acids. The V end was cut by 3 bases, the J end by 5 bases, with 12 bases between. Germline assignment: CDR1 DFQATT and CDR2 SNEGSKA (reference sequence). CDR3 region: CSASKLAGDTQYF. The CDR3 DNA sequence: TGCAGTGCTAGTAAACTAGCTGGAGATACGCAGTATTTT.

This sequence joins TRBV6-1 and TRBJ2-6; 9 bases agree with TRBD1. Germline lookup yields CDR1 MNHNS and CDR2 SASEGT. The CDR3 has 17 residues. The V segment lost 4 bases and the J segment 1 base; nucleotides outside the gene matches: 5. CDR3 sequence (DNA): TGTGCCAGCAGTGCCTCTGGGACAGGGTCTGGGGCCAACGTCCTGACTTTC. This codes for CASSASGTGSGANVLTF.

The chain joins TRBV27 to TRBJ1-6; D is perhaps TRBD1 (5 bases). The ends were cut back, 3 bases at V and 10 bases at J, with 16 bases in the middle. Germline V gene data show CDR1 as MNHEY and CDR2 as SMNVEV (reference sequence). The CDR3 sequence is 15 residues long. This chain's CDR3 is CASSFSGQSNSPLHF. As DNA, the CDR3 is TGTGCCAGCAGTTTCTCGGGGCAGTCGAACTCACCCCTCCACTTT.

The sample holds many counts of this clonotype. V usage is TRBV7-2 and J usage is TRBJ1-2; 10 bases are a match to TRBD1. Unmatched junction bases numbered 1, after V lost 4 bases and J lost 2 bases. CDR1 is SGHTA, CDR2 FQGNSA, per germline. CDR3 length: 14 residues. The DNA for the CDR3 is TGTGCCAGCAGCTCGGGACAGGGGAACTATGGCTACACCTTC. The encoded protein is CASSSGQGNYGYTF.